This T cell receptor beta chain appears in the sequencing data of a study of pediatric ulcerative colitis (dated by TCRdb to between 2017 and 2020). Background for the entire study: Roughly ten newly diagnosed, treatment-naive pediatric ulcerative colitis patients and a few non-IBD control children each provided paired blood and rectal samples. Overall study outcomes, separate from this receptor: Two rectal CDR3 clonotypes were present in all ulcerative colitis patients and in none of the controls. A couple of patients' blood samples yielded substantially fewer templates for technical reasons and were excluded from blood-rectal overlap analysis. Compared with controls, ulcerative colitis patients showed significantly higher autologous blood-rectal clonal overlap, a finding that suggests increased T cell trafficking to inflamed tissue. Only a few individuals were included in the healthy control group, which was small. Because repertoires came from total lymphocyte DNA, patterns in rare subsets such as regulatory T cells may not be reflected. Controls, mild-moderate and acute severe colitis patients were separated by rectal repertoire features, and reduced rectal diversity due to clonal expansions was observed in acute severe colitis.

Controls underwent colonoscopy for suspected IBD, had macroscopically and histologically normal endoscopy, and were not diagnosed with IBD within the following year. Blood was sampled at the time of the colonoscopy. The Wizard kit (Promega) was used to extract genomic DNA from both blood and intestinal samples. A note on this clone: Its antigen specificity is not known. Base-call qualities are not available, and no considerably larger clone is one nucleotide away.

Using the immunoSEQ TRB Survey service, rearranged CDR3 beta regions were amplified from genomic DNA with multiplex V and J primers. To keep sequencing depth equal across samples, survey-level depth of up to 500,000 reads per sample was applied. Libraries were purified, pooled and sequenced on Illumina technology. On the study's bioinformatics: Productive clonality, sample overlap, pairwise scatters, CDR3 beta length, V/D/J gene usage and productiveness were all assessed with the immunoSEQ online tools. Alongside Shannon and Simpson indices, calculated diversity was computed as the number of unique rearrangements divided by total templates, multiplied by 100. Principal component analysis was performed on Z-score normalized data with the R prcomp function and the ggbiplot package. Morisita's index was used to quantify blood-rectal clonal overlap within each subject. TCRdb limited this immuneACCESS table to in-frame rearrangements with V and J called. A share of clones is missing; checked studies link under half to unresolved V genes, and the rest is unexplained. The D gene and trimming were derived from the DNA, and the V and J assignments and clone size from that table. The sample records approximately 6,300 clones, roughly 86% of which are singletons. The ten largest account for under 2% of the sample.

CDR3 length: 15 amino acids, cysteine to phenylalanine. The kept DNA is CDR3 alone, 45 bases in frame from the first base. V sheds 3 bases and J sheds 3 bases, leaving 14 bases between their ends. CDR1 and CDR2 were assigned from the germline V gene (reference sequence) as LNHNV and YYDKDF. The material sequenced was blood. The sequence came from a girl aged 10 to 17 who was a control in a study of pediatric ulcerative colitis. This chain is built from TRBV15 and TRBJ1-1; TRBD1 is a weak D gene call, 5 bases matching. The DNA reads as follows: TGTGCCACCAGCAGGGCAGGGCAATTGGACACTGAAGCTTTCTTT. Translated, it reads CATSRAGQLDTEAFF.